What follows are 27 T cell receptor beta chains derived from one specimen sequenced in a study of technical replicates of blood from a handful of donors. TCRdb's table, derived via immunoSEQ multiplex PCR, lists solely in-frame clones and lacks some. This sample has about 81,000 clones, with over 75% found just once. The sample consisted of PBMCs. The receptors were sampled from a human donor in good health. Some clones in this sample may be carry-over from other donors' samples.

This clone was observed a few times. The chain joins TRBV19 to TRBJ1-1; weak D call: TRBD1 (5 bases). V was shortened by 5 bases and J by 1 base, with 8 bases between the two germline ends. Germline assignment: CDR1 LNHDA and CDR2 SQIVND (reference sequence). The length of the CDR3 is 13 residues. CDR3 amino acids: CASSAGSNTEAFF. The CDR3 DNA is TGTGCCAGTAGTGCAGGGTCGAACACTGAAGCTTTCTTT.

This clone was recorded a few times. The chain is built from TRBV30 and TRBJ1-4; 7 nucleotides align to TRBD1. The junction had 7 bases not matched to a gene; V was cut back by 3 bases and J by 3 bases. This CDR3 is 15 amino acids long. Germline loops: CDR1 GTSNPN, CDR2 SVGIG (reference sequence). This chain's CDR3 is CAWRLGTASNEKLFF. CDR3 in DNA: TGTGCCTGGAGGCTCGGGACAGCCTCTAATGAAAAACTGTTTTTT. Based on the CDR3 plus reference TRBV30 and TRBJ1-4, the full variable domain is SQTIHQWPATLVQPVGSPLSLECTVEGTSNPNLYWYRQAAGRGLQLLFYSVGIGQISSEVPQNLSASRPQDRQFILSSKKLLLSDSGFYLCAWRLGTASNEKLFFGSGTQLSVL.

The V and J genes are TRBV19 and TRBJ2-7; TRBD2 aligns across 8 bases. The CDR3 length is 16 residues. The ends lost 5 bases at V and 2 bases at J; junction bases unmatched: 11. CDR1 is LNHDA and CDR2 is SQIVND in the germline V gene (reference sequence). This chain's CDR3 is CASSPGATGGAYEQYF. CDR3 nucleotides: TGTGCCAGTAGTCCCGGCGCAACCGGGGGGGCCTACGAGCAGTACTTC.

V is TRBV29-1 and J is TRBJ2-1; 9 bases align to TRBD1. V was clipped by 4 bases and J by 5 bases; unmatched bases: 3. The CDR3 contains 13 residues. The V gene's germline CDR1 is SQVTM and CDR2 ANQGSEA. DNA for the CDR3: TGCAGCGTTGTGGACAGGGGTCACAATGAGCAGTTCTTC. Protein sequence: CSVVDRGHNEQFF.

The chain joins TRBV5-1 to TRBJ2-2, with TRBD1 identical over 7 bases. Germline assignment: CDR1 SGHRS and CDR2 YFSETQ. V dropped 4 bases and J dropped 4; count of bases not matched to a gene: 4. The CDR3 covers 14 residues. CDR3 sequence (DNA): TGCGCCAGCAGCCAGGGACAGTTCACCGGGGAGCTGTTTTTT. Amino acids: CASSQGQFTGELFF. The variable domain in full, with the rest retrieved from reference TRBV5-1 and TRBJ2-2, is KAGVTQTPRYLIKTRGQQVTLSCSPISGHRSVSWYQQTPGQGLQFLFEYFSETQRNKGNFPGRFSGRQFSNSRSEMNVSTLELGDSALYLCASSQGQFTGELFFGEGSRLTVL.

The CDR3 reads CASSKAPGLAGVNTGELFF. The DNA of the CDR3 is TGTGCCAGCAGCAAGGCCCCGGGACTAGCGGGGGTGAACACCGGGGAGCTGTTTTTT. The chain uses TRBV7-9 and TRBJ2-2, with 14 positions matching TRBD2. The junction had 9 bases not matched to a gene; V was cut back by 5 bases and J by 1 base. This CDR3 contains 19 residues. From germline, CDR1 is SEHNR and CDR2 FQNEAQ (reference sequence). The full variable domain, its missing parts supplied by reference TRBV7-9 and TRBJ2-2, is DTGVSQNPRHKITKRGQNVTFRCDPISEHNRLYWYRQTLGQGPEFLTYFQNEAQLEKSRLLSDRFSAERPKGSFSTLEIQRTEQGDSAMYLCASSKAPGLAGVNTGELFFGEGSRLTVL.

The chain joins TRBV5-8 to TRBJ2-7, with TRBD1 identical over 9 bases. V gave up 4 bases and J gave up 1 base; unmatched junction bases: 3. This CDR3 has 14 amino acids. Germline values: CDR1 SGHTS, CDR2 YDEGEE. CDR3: CASSGTGRSYEQYF. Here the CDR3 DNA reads TGTGCCAGCAGCGGGACAGGGCGGTCCTACGAGCAGTACTTC.

CDR3 sequence reads: CASTGQGDYGYTF. The CDR3 bases are TGTGCCAGCACAGGACAGGGTGACTATGGCTACACCTTC. The chain has TRBV6-6 and TRBJ1-2, with TRBD1 identical over 8 bases. The CDR3 sequence is 13 residues long. Looked up from germline, CDR1 is MNHNY and CDR2 is SVGAGI (reference sequence). The trim removed 7 bases at V and 3 bases at J, leaving 4 bases unmatched.

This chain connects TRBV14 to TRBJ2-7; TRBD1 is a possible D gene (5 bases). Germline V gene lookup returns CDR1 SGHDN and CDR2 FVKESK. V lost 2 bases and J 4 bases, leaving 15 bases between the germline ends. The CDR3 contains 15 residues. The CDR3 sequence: CASSQRQGRSYEQYF. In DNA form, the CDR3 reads TGTGCCAGCAGCCAACGGCAGGGAAGATCTTACGAGCAGTACTTC.

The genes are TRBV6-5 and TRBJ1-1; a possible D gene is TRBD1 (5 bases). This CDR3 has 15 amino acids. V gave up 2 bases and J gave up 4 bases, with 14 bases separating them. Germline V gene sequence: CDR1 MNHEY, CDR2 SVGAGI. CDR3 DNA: TGTGCCAGCAGTTACACTCGGGGGATGGGCACTGAAGCTTTCTTT. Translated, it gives CASSYTRGMGTEAFF.

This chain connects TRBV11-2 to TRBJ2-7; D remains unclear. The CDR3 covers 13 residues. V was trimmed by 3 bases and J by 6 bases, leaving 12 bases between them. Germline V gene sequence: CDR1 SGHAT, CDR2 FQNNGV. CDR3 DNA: TGTGCCAGCAGCTTCGGTGGGCCTGGCGAGCAGTACTTC. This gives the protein CASSFGGPGEQYF.

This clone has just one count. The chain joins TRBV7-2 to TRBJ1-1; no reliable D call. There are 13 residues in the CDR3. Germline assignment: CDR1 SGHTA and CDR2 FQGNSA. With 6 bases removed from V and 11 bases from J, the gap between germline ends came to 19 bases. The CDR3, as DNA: TGTGCCAGCAGAGAGGACTCCTTCCTAGTCGCTTTCTTT. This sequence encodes CASREDSFLVAFF.

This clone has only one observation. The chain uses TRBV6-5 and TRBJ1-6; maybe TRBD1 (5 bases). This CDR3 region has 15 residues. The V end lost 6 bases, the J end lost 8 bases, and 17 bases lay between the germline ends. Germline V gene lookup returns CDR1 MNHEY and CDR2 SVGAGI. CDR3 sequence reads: CASRPGLLGDSPLHF. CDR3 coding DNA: TGTGCCAGCAGACCGGGACTCCTCGGGGATTCACCCCTCCACTTT.

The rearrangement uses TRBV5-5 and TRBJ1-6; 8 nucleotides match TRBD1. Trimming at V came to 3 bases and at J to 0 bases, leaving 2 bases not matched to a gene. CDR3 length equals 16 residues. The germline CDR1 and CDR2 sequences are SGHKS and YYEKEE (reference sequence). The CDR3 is CASSWDRFSYNSPLHF. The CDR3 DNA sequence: TGTGCCAGCAGCTGGGACAGGTTCTCCTATAATTCACCCCTCCACTTT.

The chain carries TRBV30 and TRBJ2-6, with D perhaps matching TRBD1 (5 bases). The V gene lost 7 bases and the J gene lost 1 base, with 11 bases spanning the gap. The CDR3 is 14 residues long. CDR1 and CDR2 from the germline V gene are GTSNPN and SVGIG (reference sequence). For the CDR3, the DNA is TGTGCCTACTCGACAGATTCTGGGGCCAACGTCCTGACTTTC. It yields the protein CAYSTDSGANVLTF.

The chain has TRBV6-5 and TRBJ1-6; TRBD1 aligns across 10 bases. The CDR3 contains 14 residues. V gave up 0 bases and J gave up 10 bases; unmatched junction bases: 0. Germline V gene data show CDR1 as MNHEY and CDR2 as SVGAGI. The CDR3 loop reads CASSYSTGGSPLHF. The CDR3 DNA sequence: TGTGCCAGCAGTTACTCGACAGGGGGCTCACCCCTCCACTTT.

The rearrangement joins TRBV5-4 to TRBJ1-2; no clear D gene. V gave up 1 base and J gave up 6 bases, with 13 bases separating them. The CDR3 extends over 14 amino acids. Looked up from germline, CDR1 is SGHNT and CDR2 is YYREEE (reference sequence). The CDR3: CASSLSGEIDGYTF. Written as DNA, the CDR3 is TGTGCCAGCAGCTTGTCCGGGGAGATTGATGGCTACACCTTC.

For the CDR3, the DNA is TGCGCCAGCAGCTTGGGCCAAGCTAGGAATGAGCAGTTCTTC. This sequence encodes CASSLGQARNEQFF. The chain employs TRBV5-1 and TRBJ2-1; D gene uncertain. Trimming removed 0 bases at V and 7 bases at J, with 11 bases between. The CDR3 has 14 amino acids. Germline V gene lookup returns CDR1 SGHRS and CDR2 YFSETQ.

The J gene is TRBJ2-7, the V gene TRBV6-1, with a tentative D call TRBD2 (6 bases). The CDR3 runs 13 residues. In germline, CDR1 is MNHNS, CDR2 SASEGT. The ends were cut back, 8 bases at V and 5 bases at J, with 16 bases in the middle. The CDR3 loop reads CASGRDSWDEQYF. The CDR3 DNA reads TGTGCCAGCGGACGGGACTCCTGGGACGAGCAGTACTTC.

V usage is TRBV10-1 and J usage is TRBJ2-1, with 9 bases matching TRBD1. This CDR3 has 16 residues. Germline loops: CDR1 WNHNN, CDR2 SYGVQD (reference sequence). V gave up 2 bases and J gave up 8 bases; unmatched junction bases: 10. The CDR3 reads CASSEPRDRVIHEQFF. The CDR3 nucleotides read TGCGCCAGCAGTGAGCCCCGGGACAGGGTAATTCATGAGCAGTTCTTC.

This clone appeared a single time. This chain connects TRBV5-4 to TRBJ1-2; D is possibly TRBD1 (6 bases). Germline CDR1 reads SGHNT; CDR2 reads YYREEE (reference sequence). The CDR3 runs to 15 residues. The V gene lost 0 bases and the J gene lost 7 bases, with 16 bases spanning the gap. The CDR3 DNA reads TGTGCCAGCAGCTTGGCAGGGGCAGGGAGGGGTGGCTACACCTTC. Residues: CASSLAGAGRGGYTF.

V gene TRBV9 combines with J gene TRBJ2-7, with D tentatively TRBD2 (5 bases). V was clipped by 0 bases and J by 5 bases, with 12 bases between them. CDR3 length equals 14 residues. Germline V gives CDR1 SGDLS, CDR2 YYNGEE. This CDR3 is CASSVAGRAHEQYF. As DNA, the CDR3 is TGTGCCAGCAGCGTAGCGGGAAGGGCCCACGAGCAGTACTTC.

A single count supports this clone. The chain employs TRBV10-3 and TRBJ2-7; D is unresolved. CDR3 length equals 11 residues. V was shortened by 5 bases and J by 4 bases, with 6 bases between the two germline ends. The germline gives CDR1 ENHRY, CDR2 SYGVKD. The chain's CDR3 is CAISSVYEQYF. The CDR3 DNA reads TGTGCCATCAGTTCGGTTTACGAGCAGTACTTC.

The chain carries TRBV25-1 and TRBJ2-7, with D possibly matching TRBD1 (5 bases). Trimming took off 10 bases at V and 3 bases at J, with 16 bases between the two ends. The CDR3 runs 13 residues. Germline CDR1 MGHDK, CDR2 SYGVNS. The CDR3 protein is CATTRAGFYEQYF. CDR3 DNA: TGTGCCACCACTCGAGCAGGGTTCTACGAGCAGTACTTC.

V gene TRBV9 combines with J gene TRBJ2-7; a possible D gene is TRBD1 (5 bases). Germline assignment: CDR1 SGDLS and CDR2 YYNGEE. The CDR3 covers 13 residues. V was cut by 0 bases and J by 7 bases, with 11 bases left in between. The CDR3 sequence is CASSVDQGWEQYF. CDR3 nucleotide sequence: TGTGCCAGCAGCGTAGACCAGGGCTGGGAGCAGTACTTC. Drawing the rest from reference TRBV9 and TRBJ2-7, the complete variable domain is DSGVTQTPKHLITATGQRVTLRCSPRSGDLSVYWYQQSLDQGLQFLIQYYNGEERAKGNILERFSAQQFPDLHSELNLSSLELGDSALYFCASSVDQGWEQYFGPGTRLTVT.

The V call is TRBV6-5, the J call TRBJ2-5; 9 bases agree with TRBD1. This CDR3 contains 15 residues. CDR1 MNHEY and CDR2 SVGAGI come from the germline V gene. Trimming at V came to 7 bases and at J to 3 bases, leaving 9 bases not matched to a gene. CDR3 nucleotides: TGTGCCAGCATGGTAACAGGGGGCGGTGAAGAGACCCAGTACTTC. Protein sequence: CASMVTGGGEETQYF.

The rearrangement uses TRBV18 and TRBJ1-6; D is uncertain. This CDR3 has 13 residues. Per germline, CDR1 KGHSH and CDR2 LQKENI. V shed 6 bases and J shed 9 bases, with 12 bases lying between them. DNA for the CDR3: TGTGCCAGCTCCGCGGGCGGCGGTTCACCCCTCCACTTT. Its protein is CASSAGGGSPLHF.